Below, 26 T cell receptor beta chains from the same sample are listed, as sequenced in a study of blood T cell repertoires in COVID-19. TCRdb's table, derived via immunoSEQ multiplex PCR, lists solely in-frame clones and lacks some. The table records roughly 310,000 clones, roughly nine tenths of them present only once. The sequenced sample was peripheral blood. The source of these receptors is a woman aged 25 to 39 with COVID-19, enrolled during active disease.

This clone was counted a single time. V and J are TRBV5-5 and TRBJ2-1, with D perhaps TRBD2 (7 bases). CDR3 size: 15 residues. Germline-derived CDR1 and CDR2 are SGHKS and YYEKEE (reference sequence). V shed 2 bases and J shed 8 bases, with 17 bases lying between them. The CDR3 loop reads CASSFGWREGDEQFF. The CDR3 DNA reads as TGTGCCAGCAGCTTTGGGTGGAGGGAGGGGGATGAGCAGTTCTTC.

CDR3 region: CASSIGGQGRETQYF. The CDR3, as DNA: TGTGCCAGTAGTATTGGGGGACAGGGGAGAGAGACCCAGTACTTC. This sequence joins TRBV19 and TRBJ2-5; the match to TRBD1 covers 10 bases. There are 15 residues in the CDR3. Germline trimming cut 3 bases from V and 4 bases from J; bases unmatched to any gene: 5. From germline, CDR1 is LNHDA and CDR2 SQIVND (reference sequence).

This clone appeared a single time. V is TRBV30 and J is TRBJ2-7; 9 bases fit TRBD1. The germline V gene has CDR1 GTSNPN and CDR2 SVGIG (reference sequence). The CDR3 runs to 12 residues. With 5 bases clipped from V and 5 bases from J, the junction kept 4 bases outside the gene matches. The CDR3 spells CAWGTGNHEQYF. The CDR3 bases are TGTGCCTGGGGGACAGGGAACCACGAGCAGTACTTC.

This clone has just a few counts. The chain joins TRBV6-5 to TRBJ2-7; 7 positions agree with TRBD1. Germline V CDR1 and CDR2: MNHEY, SVGAGI. Germline trimming cut 6 bases from V and 2 bases from J; bases unmatched to any gene: 10. CDR3 length: 15 amino acids. CDR3 in DNA: TGTGCCAGCAGGCAGATGAGGACAGGCCCCTACGAGCAGTACTTC. Translated, it gives CASRQMRTGPYEQYF.

The chain links TRBV7-9 to TRBJ1-2; a possible D gene is TRBD1 (5 bases). The germline V gene has CDR1 SEHNR and CDR2 FQNEAQ (reference sequence). This CDR3 has 14 residues. V was clipped by 1 base and J by 0 bases, with 6 bases between them. The CDR3 nucleotides read TGTGCCAGCAGCTTAGAACAGGCTAACTATGGCTACACCTTC. Protein: CASSLEQANYGYTF. Full variable domain (rest looked up from reference TRBV7-9 and TRBJ1-2): DTGVSQNPRHKITKRGQNVTFRCDPISEHNRLYWYRQTLGQGPEFLTYFQNEAQLEKSRLLSDRFSAERPKGSFSTLEIQRTEQGDSAMYLCASSLEQANYGYTFGSGTRLTVV.

V and J are TRBV6-6 and TRBJ1-6, with D hard to call. V lost 6 bases, J lost 0 bases, and 12 bases lay in between. Germline V gene sequence: CDR1 MNHNY, CDR2 SVGAGI (reference sequence). The CDR3 has 16 residues. CDR3 in amino acids: CASSQHGSSYNSPLHF. DNA for the CDR3: TGTGCCAGCAGCCAACATGGGAGCTCCTATAATTCACCCCTCCACTTT.

The chain combines TRBV2 with TRBJ2-1; D gene unclear. CDR1 and CDR2 (germline): SNHLY, FYNNEI. V was cut by 1 base and J by 4 bases, with 8 bases left in between. This CDR3 has 14 amino acids. The CDR3 loop reads CASSEGVEYNEQFF. CDR3 in DNA: TGTGCCAGCAGTGAAGGGGTGGAGTACAATGAGCAGTTCTTC. The complete variable domain, with remaining parts taken from reference TRBV2 and TRBJ2-1, reads EPEVTQTPSHQVTQMGQEVILRCVPISNHLYFYWYRQILGQKVEFLVSFYNNEISEKSEIFDDQFSVERPDGSNFTLKIRSTKLEDSAMYFCASSEGVEYNEQFFGPGTRLTVL.

The chain employs TRBV19 and TRBJ1-1; TRBD1 matches 10 bases. The CDR3 sequence is 13 residues long. From germline, CDR1 is LNHDA and CDR2 SQIVND (reference sequence). The ends lost 8 bases at V and 4 bases at J; junction bases unmatched: 4. The CDR3 here is CASGQGGITEAFF. The CDR3 coding sequence is TGTGCCAGTGGACAGGGGGGAATCACTGAAGCTTTCTTT.

The rearrangement links TRBV11-3 to TRBJ2-1; D ambiguous. The CDR3 spans 13 residues. V lost 2 bases and J lost 7, with 9 bases in between. Germline V CDR1 and CDR2: SGHNT, YENEEA. The CDR3 DNA reads TGTGCCAGCAGCTTAAAACGTACTAATGAGCAGTTCTTC. Its protein product is CASSLKRTNEQFF.

This chain connects TRBV9 to TRBJ2-3, with a possible D match to TRBD2 (5 bases). CDR3 length: 17 amino acids. V was shortened by 2 bases and J by 0 bases, with 16 bases between the two germline ends. CDR1 and CDR2 (germline): SGDLS, YYNGEE. CDR3 nucleotides: TGTGCCAGCAGCGTCGGTAATAGCGTTTTAAGCACAGATACGCAGTATTTT. Translation gives CASSVGNSVLSTDTQYF. Variable domain in full (rest from reference TRBV9 and TRBJ2-3): DSGVTQTPKHLITATGQRVTLRCSPRSGDLSVYWYQQSLDQGLQFLIQYYNGEERAKGNILERFSAQQFPDLHSELNLSSLELGDSALYFCASSVGNSVLSTDTQYFGPGTRLTVL.

V and J are TRBV28 and TRBJ2-1, with TRBD2 matching 10 bases. The trim removed 6 bases at V and 1 base at J, leaving 12 bases unmatched. The germline gives CDR1 MDHEN, CDR2 SYDVKM. The CDR3 spans 18 residues. The DNA for the CDR3 is TGTGCCAGCAGATCTAGCGGGAGTGGATCTGGGTCCTACAATGAGCAGTTCTTC. Translated: CASRSSGSGSGSYNEQFF.

This rearrangement joins TRBV6-5 to TRBJ1-1; unclear D gene. V shed 10 bases and J shed 3 bases, with 15 bases lying between them. This CDR3 region has 13 residues. Looked up from germline, CDR1 is MNHEY and CDR2 is SVGAGI. The CDR3 DNA is TGTGCCACACCGAAAGAACGGGACACTGAAGCTTTCTTT. Translating gives CATPKERDTEAFF.

The chain couples TRBV10-1 to TRBJ2-1; 7 bases agree with TRBD2. Trimming cost V 3 bases and J 9 bases; bases outside gene matches: 17. Germline lookup yields CDR1 WNHNN and CDR2 SYGVQD (reference sequence). The CDR3 runs 17 residues. The CDR3 DNA reads TGCGCCAGCAGTGATCGGCAGGGTTTGGTGAAGCGGGGTGAGCAGTTCTTC. This encodes CASSDRQGLVKRGEQFF.

The V and J genes are TRBV7-9 and TRBJ2-7, with a tentative D call TRBD2 (6 bases). CDR1 and CDR2 (germline): SEHNR, FQNEAQ (reference sequence). Trimming pared 5 bases from V and 9 bases from J, leaving 14 bases between. The CDR3 is 12 residues long. The CDR3 bases are TGTGCCAGCAGCCCGATTGGGGGAGGGCAGTACTTC. The encoded protein is CASSPIGGGQYF.

The rearrangement links TRBV7-3 to TRBJ2-3; 9 bases line up with TRBD2. The germline V gene has CDR1 SGHTA and CDR2 FQGTGA. The CDR3 runs 15 residues. The junction had 2 bases not matched to a gene; V was cut back by 2 bases and J by 2 bases. This chain's CDR3 is CASSLRGRDTDTQYF. The CDR3 DNA reads as TGTGCCAGCAGCTTACGCGGGAGGGACACAGATACGCAGTATTTT.

V is TRBV11-2 and J is TRBJ1-2, with 9 bases lining up with TRBD1. Germline V gene lookup returns CDR1 SGHAT and CDR2 FQNNGV. The trim removed 1 base at V and 7 bases at J, leaving 4 bases unmatched. There are 14 residues in the CDR3. CDR3 bases: TGTGCCAGCAGCTTAGGAACAGGGGGCTTTGGCTACACCTTC. It translates to CASSLGTGGFGYTF. Variable domain in full (rest from reference TRBV11-2 and TRBJ1-2): EAGVAQSPRYKIIEKRQSVAFWCNPISGHATLYWYQQILGQGPKLLIQFQNNGVVDDSQLPKDRFSAERLKGVDSTLKIQPAKLEDSAVYLCASSLGTGGFGYTFGSGTRLTVV.

This clone was recorded once. The chain has TRBV11-2 and TRBJ1-4, with unresolved D. The V gene lost 5 bases and the J gene lost 3 bases, with 19 bases spanning the gap. Germline V gene lookup returns CDR1 SGHAT and CDR2 FQNNGV. The CDR3 is 17 residues long. The CDR3 protein is CASSARPGVQPNEKLFF. CDR3 bases: TGTGCCAGCAGCGCCCGGCCCGGGGTACAGCCTAATGAAAAACTGTTTTTT.

This chain connects TRBV6-1 to TRBJ2-7; TRBD1 matches at 8 bases. With 0 bases clipped from V and 3 bases from J, the junction kept 4 bases outside the gene matches. Germline CDR1 and CDR2: MNHNS and SASEGT. The CDR3 covers 15 residues. CDR3 in amino acids: CASSEAQGAGYEQYF. For the CDR3, the DNA is TGTGCCAGCAGTGAAGCGCAGGGGGCGGGCTACGAGCAGTACTTC.

This chain uses TRBV29-1 with TRBJ1-5; 10 positions match TRBD1. The CDR3 has 15 amino acids. The V segment lost 4 bases and the J segment 0 bases; nucleotides outside the gene matches: 3. Germline V lookup: CDR1 SQVTM, CDR2 ANQGSEA. The CDR3 DNA reads as TGCAGCGTTGGGACAGGGGGGAATAGCAATCAGCCCCAGCATTTT. As protein: CSVGTGGNSNQPQHF. Together with reference TRBV29-1 and TRBJ1-5, the CDR3 gives the full variable domain: SAVISQKPSRDICQRGTSLTIQCQVDSQVTMMFWYRQQPGQSLTLIATANQGSEATYESGFVIDKFPISRPNLTFSTLTVSNMSPEDSSIYLCSVGTGGNSNQPQHFGDGTRLSIL.

The chain has TRBV30 and TRBJ2-1, with 10 bases lining up with TRBD2. The CDR3 has 14 residues. CDR1 is GTSNPN, CDR2 SVGIG, per germline (reference sequence). V trimming: 4 bases; J trimming: 3 bases; junction bases outside the gene matches: 3. The CDR3 sequence is CAWTRLAGYNEQFF. The CDR3 DNA reads TGTGCCTGGACCCGACTAGCGGGCTACAATGAGCAGTTCTTC.

The rearrangement uses TRBV30 and TRBJ1-5, with 9 bases aligning to TRBD1. V was pared by 3 bases and J by 5 bases, with 8 bases of the junction left unmatched. Germline CDR1 is GTSNPN and CDR2 is SVGIG (reference sequence). The CDR3 contains 15 residues. The CDR3 region is CAWRIPGTGHQPQHF. Written as DNA, the CDR3 is TGTGCCTGGAGAATCCCCGGGACAGGGCATCAGCCCCAGCATTTT.

This sequence joins TRBV6-6 and TRBJ2-7; possibly TRBD1 for D (5 bases). The CDR3 is 14 amino acids. Trimming pared 4 bases from V and 0 bases from J, leaving 10 bases between. Looked up from germline, CDR1 is MNHNY and CDR2 is SVGAGI (reference sequence). This CDR3 reads CASSSPQDSYEQYF. CDR3 nucleotides: TGTGCCAGCAGTTCCCCACAGGACTCCTACGAGCAGTACTTC.

The chain combines TRBV14 with TRBJ1-1, with D uncertain. This CDR3 has 14 residues. V was clipped by 4 bases and J by 1 base, with 10 bases between them. Germline V CDR1 and CDR2: SGHDN, FVKESK. The CDR3 DNA reads as TGTGCCAGCAGCCCTCGATACAAGAACACTGAAGCTTTCTTT. Translating it yields CASSPRYKNTEAFF.

The chain has TRBV5-4 and TRBJ2-1; 13 bases agree with TRBD2. V gave up 3 bases and J gave up 4 bases; unmatched junction bases: 1. CDR3 length: 15 residues. Germline V gene lookup returns CDR1 SGHNT and CDR2 YYREEE (reference sequence). In DNA form, the CDR3 reads TGTGCCAGCAGCTCGACTAGCGGGAGGTACAATGAGCAGTTCTTC. Protein product: CASSSTSGRYNEQFF.

This chain links TRBV28 with TRBJ1-5; D is unresolved. The V end was cut by 6 bases, the J end by 1 base, with 4 bases between. This CDR3 spans 12 amino acids. Looked up from germline, CDR1 is MDHEN and CDR2 is SYDVKM. This CDR3 is CASSKSNQPQHF. The CDR3 region has the DNA TGTGCCAGCAGCAAAAGCAATCAGCCCCAGCATTTT.

This sequence joins TRBV5-1 and TRBJ2-2; TRBD2 agrees at 9 bases. Losses at the gene ends were 4 bases for V and 0 bases for J; bases not matched to a gene: 4. The CDR3 covers 16 residues. Per germline, CDR1 SGHRS and CDR2 YFSETQ. CDR3 amino acids: CASSIAGASNTGELFF. The CDR3 nucleotides read TGCGCCAGCAGCATAGCGGGAGCCTCGAACACCGGGGAGCTGTTTTTT. The complete variable domain, with remaining parts taken from reference TRBV5-1 and TRBJ2-2, reads KAGVTQTPRYLIKTRGQQVTLSCSPISGHRSVSWYQQTPGQGLQFLFEYFSETQRNKGNFPGRFSGRQFSNSRSEMNVSTLELGDSALYLCASSIAGASNTGELFFGEGSRLTVL.